This is a list of T cell receptor beta chains from one sample in a study of blood T cell repertoires in COVID-19. Sequencing was performed with immunoSEQ multiplex PCR; in TCRdb, only in-frame clones are kept and a portion is missing. Here the sample spans approximately 110,000 clones, 65% to 90% being singletons. Sequencing was carried out using peripheral blood. Receptors originate from a man in his fifties with acute or convalescent COVID-19. Both conserved end residues are part of each CDR3. Each record gives: clone size, CDR3 length, D gene, J gene, V gene, CDR3 DNA, CDR3 protein. A D gene is named only where the DNA matches it firmly. The size entry is marked missing in some rows and otherwise reads once, few, many or a size class.

>.|16|TRBD1|TRBJ1-1|TRBV7-9
TGTGCCAGCACTTATCCGGGACAGGGAAAGAACACTGAAGCTTTCTTT
CASTYPGQGKNTEAFF
>.|12|.|TRBJ1-1|TRBV3-1/TRBV3-2
TGTGCCAGCACCAGAGGGAACACTGAAGCTTTCTTT
CASTRGNTEAFF
>.|16|.|TRBJ1-2|TRBV28
TGTGCCAGCAGTTCCGTCTACAGGGAATCCGACTATGGCTACACCTTC
CASSSVYRESDYGYTF
>.|17|TRBD1|TRBJ1-2|TRBV5-1
TGCGCCAGCAGCCCCTACGCCGGACAGGGGGCTGGCTATGGCTACACCTTC
CASSPYAGQGAGYGYTF
>.|15|.|TRBJ2-3|TRBV2
TGTGCCAGCAGTCAAACGCCGGGGTTCCGACATACGCAGTATTTT
CASSQTPGFRHTQYF
>.|12|.|TRBJ2-5|TRBV12-3/TRBV12-4
TGTGCCAGCAGTTTTGAGGGTGAGACCCAGTACTTC
CASSFEGETQYF
>few|15|TRBD2|TRBJ2-2|TRBV7-3
TGTGCCAGCAGCTTAACGACGGGAGGCACCGGGGAGCTGTTTTTT
CASSLTTGGTGELFF
>.|14|.|TRBJ2-7|TRBV5-1
TGCGCCAGCAGCTCGGAAGGGACACACTACGAGCAGTACTTC
CASSSEGTHYEQYF
>.|10|.|TRBJ2-3|TRBV7-9
TGTGCCAGCAGCGTCAGAACGCAGTATTTT
CASSVRTQYF
>.|13|TRBD1|TRBJ2-3|TRBV6-5
TGTGCCAGCAGTAGGACAGGGAAGGATACGCAGTATTTT
CASSRTGKDTQYF
>few|15|TRBD1|TRBJ1-1|TRBV14
TGTGCCAGCAGCACGCAACAGGGGAAGAACACTGAAGCTTTCTTT
CASSTQQGKNTEAFF
>.|18|TRBD2|TRBJ2-5|TRBV9
TGTGCCAGCAGCGTCCGACCTAGCGGGAGATGGGGCCAAGAGACCCAGTACTTC
CASSVRPSGRWGQETQYF
>once|13|.|TRBJ1-1|TRBV19
TGTGCCAGTAGTATCGGTTCAAACACTGAAGCTTTCTTT
CASSIGSNTEAFF
>once|13|.|TRBJ1-2|TRBV5-1
TGCGCCAGCAGCTTGGGGAGAGCCTATGGCTACACCTTC
CASSLGRAYGYTF
>.|11|.|TRBJ2-5|TRBV11-2
TGTGCCAGCAGCTTCTTGGAGACCCAGTACTTC
CASSFLETQYF
>.|15|.|TRBJ1-3|TRBV27
TGTGCCAGCAGTCCTAGACCCCCTGCTGGAAACACCATATATTTT
CASSPRPPAGNTIYF
>.|10|.|TRBJ1-1|TRBV30
TGTGCCGGTAGGCGGACTGAAGCTTTCTTT
CAGRRTEAFF
>.|16|TRBD1|TRBJ2-1|TRBV11-3
TGTGCCAGCAGCACGCCGACAGGGGAGATCTACAATGAGCAGTTCTTC
CASSTPTGEIYNEQFF
>few|15|TRBD2|TRBJ2-7|TRBV6-1
TGTGCCAGCCAGGAAGAACGGGGGGGCAACTACGAGCAGTACTTC
CASQEERGGNYEQYF
>.|15|.|TRBJ2-2|TRBV7-2
TGTGCCAGCAGCGCCCGGACTCGGGGGACCGGGGAGCTGTTTTTT
CASSARTRGTGELFF
>once|14|.|TRBJ1-1|TRBV18
TGTGCCAGCTCACCGGGCCAGGGCTACACTGAAGCTTTCTTT
CASSPGQGYTEAFF
>.|13|.|TRBJ1-2|TRBV19
TGTGCCAGTAGTATTCGCCCGGGCGGGGGCTACACCTTC
CASSIRPGGGYTF
>.|13|TRBD1|TRBJ1-1|TRBV7-2
TGTGCCAGCAGCTCCCAGGGGGCGACTGAAGCTTTCTTT
CASSSQGATEAFF
>.|15|.|TRBJ2-3|TRBV15
TGTGCCACCAGTCCTTTGGACGGACACACAGATACGCAGTATTTT
CATSPLDGHTDTQYF
>.|16|TRBD1|TRBJ1-2|TRBV3-1/TRBV3-2
TGTGCCAGCAGCCAAGGACAGGGGGTCTCGGTCTATGGCTACACCTTC
CASSQGQGVSVYGYTF
>.|14|.|TRBJ1-1|TRBV6-5
TGTGCCAGCAGTTACTCTGGGCGGAACACTGAAGCTTTCTTT
CASSYSGRNTEAFF
>.|13|.|TRBJ1-3|TRBV6-1
TGTGCCAGCGGTGACAGGACTGGAAACACCATATATTTT
CASGDRTGNTIYF
>.|14|TRBD1|TRBJ2-1|TRBV5-1
TGCGCCAGCAGCGTGGGACAGGGGGGAGATGAGCAGTTCTTC
CASSVGQGGDEQFF
>.|15|.|TRBJ2-3|TRBV2
TGTGCCAGCAGTGCGGGGGGCCTTATCACAGATACGCAGTATTTT
CASSAGGLITDTQYF
>once|18|.|TRBJ2-2|TRBV10-3
TGTGCCATCAGTGAGTCGGTGTCCGACCTAGGGGACACCGGGGAGCTGTTTTTT
CAISESVSDLGDTGELFF
>.|16|.|TRBJ1-3|TRBV7-2
TGTGCCAGCAGCCGGGGGGCGTTGCCCTCTGGAAACACCATATATTTT
CASSRGALPSGNTIYF
>.|14|.|TRBJ2-5|TRBV7-6
TGTGCCAGCATCGCCATACAGGGTCAAGAGACCCAGTACTTC
CASIAIQGQETQYF